This T cell receptor (beta chain) was sequenced in a study of shared clonotypes between healthy human individuals. Naive-designated CD8 cells lacked CD45RO, were positively enriched for CCR7, and omitted terminally differentiated effector memory CD45RA+ cells. Measured with immunoSEQ multiplex PCR; TCRdb has only the in-frame clones, and not every one. The sample yields 800,000 or so clones, about 97% seen once. V trimming: 4 bases; J trimming: 2 bases; junction bases outside the gene matches: 4. Germline CDR1 reads SGHTS; CDR2 reads YDEGEE. There are 14 residues in the CDR3. The V gene is TRBV5-8, the J gene TRBJ2-7; TRBD1 agrees at 9 bases. The TCR was taken from a man younger than 40 in good health. The material sequenced was naive CD8+ T cells sorted from blood. CDR3 coding DNA: TGTGCCAGCAGCACCCGGGACAGGGCCTACGAGCAGTACTTC. Its protein product is CASSTRDRAYEQYF.